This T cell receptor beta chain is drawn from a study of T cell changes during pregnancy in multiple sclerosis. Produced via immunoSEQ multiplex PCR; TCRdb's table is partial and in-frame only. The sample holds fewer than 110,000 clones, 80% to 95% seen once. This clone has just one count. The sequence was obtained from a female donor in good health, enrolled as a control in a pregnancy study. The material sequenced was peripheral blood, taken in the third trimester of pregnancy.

The CDR3 sequence is CASSQDRDSVYEQYF. For the CDR3, the DNA is TGCGCCAGCAGCCAAGATCGGGACAGCGTATACGAGCAGTACTTC. The J gene is TRBJ2-5, the V gene TRBV4-1; TRBD1 matches at 7 bases. The J call may be in error: the DNA end matches TRBJ2-7 better. CDR1 is MGHRA and CDR2 is YSYEKL in the germline V gene. This CDR3 contains 15 residues.